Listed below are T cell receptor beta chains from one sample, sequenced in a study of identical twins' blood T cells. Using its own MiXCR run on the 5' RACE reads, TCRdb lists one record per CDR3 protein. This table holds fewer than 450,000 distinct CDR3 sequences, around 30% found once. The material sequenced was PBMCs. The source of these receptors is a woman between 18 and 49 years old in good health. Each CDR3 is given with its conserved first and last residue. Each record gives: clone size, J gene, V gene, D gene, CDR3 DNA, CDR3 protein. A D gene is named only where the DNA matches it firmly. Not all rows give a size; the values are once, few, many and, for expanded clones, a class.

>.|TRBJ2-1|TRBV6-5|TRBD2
TGTGCCAGCAGTTACTATCCTAGCGGGAGGCCTAATGAGCAGTTCTTC
CASSYYPSGRPNEQFF
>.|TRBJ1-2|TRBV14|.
TGTGCCAGCAACACGAGACCGGGATCTTACTATGGCTACACCTTC
CASNTRPGSYYGYTF
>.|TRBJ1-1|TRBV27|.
TGTGCCAGCAGTCCTTCCCGGGACACGGACGGGGACACTGAAGCTTTCTTT
CASSPSRDTDGDTEAFF
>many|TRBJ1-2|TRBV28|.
TGTGCCAGCAGTTTACCCGGACGGAAAAATGGCTACACCTTC
CASSLPGRKNGYTF
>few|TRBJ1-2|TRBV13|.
TGTGCCAGCAGCTCAAACCCGGGGTACACCTTC
CASSSNPGYTF
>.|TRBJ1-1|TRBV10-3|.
TGTGCCATCACGTCTCTGATGAACACTGAAGCTTTCTTT
CAITSLMNTEAFF
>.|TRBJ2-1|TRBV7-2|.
TGTGCCAGCAGCTTAGGACTAGTAAGGGCTATCAAACCAGGTGAGCAGTTCTTC
CASSLGLVRAIKPGEQFF
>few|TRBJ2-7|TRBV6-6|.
TGTGCCAGCCTTGGGGGACACGAGCAGTACTTC
CASLGGHEQYF
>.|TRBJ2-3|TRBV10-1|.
TGCGCCAGCAGTGGAGAACTAGTCGCAGATACGCAGTATTTT
CASSGELVADTQYF
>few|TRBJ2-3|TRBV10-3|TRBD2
TGTGCCGTTGCGATAGCGGGGGAAACAGATACGCAGTATTTT
CAVAIAGETDTQYF
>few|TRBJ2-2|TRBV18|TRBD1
TGTGCCAGCTCACCCTACGAAGGGGGCAGCACCGGGGAGCTGTTTTTT
CASSPYEGGSTGELFF
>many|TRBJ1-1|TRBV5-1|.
TGCGCCAGCAGCTTCACGCAGAACACTGAAGCTTTCTTT
CASSFTQNTEAFF
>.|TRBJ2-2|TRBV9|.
TGTGCCAGCAGTGTCATGAACACCGGGGGGCTGTTTTTT
CASSVMNTGGLFF
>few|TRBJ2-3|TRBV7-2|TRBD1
TGTGCCAGCAGCTCGACAGGGCCAGATACGCAGTATTTT
CASSSTGPDTQYF
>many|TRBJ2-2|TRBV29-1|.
TGCAGCGTTGGTAAAAGGCGACAGCCGAACACCGGGGAGCTGTTTTTT
CSVGKRRQPNTGELFF
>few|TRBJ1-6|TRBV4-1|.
TGCGCCAGCAGCCAACAGGGTTATAATTCACCCCTCCACTTT
CASSQQGYNSPLHF
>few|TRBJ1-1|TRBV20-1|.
TGCAGTGCCTTATCCTCACGAGCTTTCTTT
CSALSSRAFF
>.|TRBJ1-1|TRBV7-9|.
TGTGCCAGCAGCCAGGCGGCAGGGATCAACACTGAAGCTTTCTTT
CASSQAAGINTEAFF
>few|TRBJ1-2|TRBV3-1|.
TGTGCCAGCAGCCAACGGACCTATGGCTACACCTTC
CASSQRTYGYTF
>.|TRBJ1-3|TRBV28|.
TGTGCCAGCAGTTTGGACAGCTCTGGAAACACCATATATTTT
CASSLDSSGNTIYF
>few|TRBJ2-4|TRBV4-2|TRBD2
TGTGCCAGCAGCCAAGATGGAATAGCGGGGGGGCCTGGCATTCAGTACTTC
CASSQDGIAGGPGIQYF
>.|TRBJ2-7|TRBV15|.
TGTGCCACCAGCAGACCTTTTGGTACTCGGCAGGCCCACGAGCAGTACTTC
CATSRPFGTRQAHEQYF
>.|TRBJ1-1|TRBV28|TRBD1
TGTGCCAGCAGTTTTATGGGACAGGCGATGGCGACTGAAGCTTTCTTT
CASSFMGQAMATEAFF
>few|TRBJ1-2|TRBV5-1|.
TGCGCCAGCAGCTTAGAGGATAATGGCTACACCTTC
CASSLEDNGYTF
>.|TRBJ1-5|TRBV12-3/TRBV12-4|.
TGTGCCAGTGCCCGCGGGCGATTCAATCAGCCCCAGCATTTT
CASARGRFNQPQHF
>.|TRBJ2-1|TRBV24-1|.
TGTGCCACCCGGGGGAACAGCAATGAGCAGTTCTTC
CATRGNSNEQFF
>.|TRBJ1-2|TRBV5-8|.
TGTGCCAGCAGCTTGGTTTTGGGACGGTCCAACTATGGCTACACCTTC
CASSLVLGRSNYGYTF
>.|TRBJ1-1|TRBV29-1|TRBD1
TGCAGCGTCGGCAGGGGGAGGAACACTGAAGCTTTCTTT
CSVGRGRNTEAFF
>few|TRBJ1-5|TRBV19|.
TGTGCCAGTAGGAAAAGGCTTAGCAATCAGCCCCAGCATTTT
CASRKRLSNQPQHF
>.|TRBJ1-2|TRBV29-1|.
TGCAGGGTTGGAGGGGCCCGTCAGGACTACACCTTC
CRVGGARQDYTF
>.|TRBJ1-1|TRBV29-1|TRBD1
TGCAGTGCGAGGGGACAGGTGAACACTGAAGCTTTCTTT
CSARGQVNTEAFF
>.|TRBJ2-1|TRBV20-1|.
TGCAGTGCTAATCTAGCCCTACGAGAGCAGTTCTTC
CSANLALREQFF
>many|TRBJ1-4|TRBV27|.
TGTGCCAGCAGTACGGGTCGGGGGGAAAAACTGTTTTTT
CASSTGRGEKLFF
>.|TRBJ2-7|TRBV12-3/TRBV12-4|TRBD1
TGTGCCAGCAGTTCACAGGGGATAAGCTACGAGCAGTACTTC
CASSSQGISYEQYF
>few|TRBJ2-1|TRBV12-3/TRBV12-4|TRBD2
TGTGCCAGCACCCAGACTAGCGGCGATGGGAATGAGCAGTTCTTC
CASTQTSGDGNEQFF
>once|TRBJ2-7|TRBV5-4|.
TGTGCCAGCAGCTTGTACGGGACAAAATACGAGCAGTACTTC
CASSLYGTKYEQYF
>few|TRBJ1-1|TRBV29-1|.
TGCAGCGTTGGTAAGGGGTTGAACACTGAAGCTTTCTTT
CSVGKGLNTEAFF
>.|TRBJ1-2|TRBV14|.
TGTGCCAGCAGTCCTATGACAGAAGGCGACTATTGCTACACCTTC
CASSPMTEGDYCYTF
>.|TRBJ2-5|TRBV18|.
TGTGCCAGCTCACCGCGCCCTGAGACCCAGTACTTC
CASSPRPETQYF
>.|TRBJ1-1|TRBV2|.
TGTACCAGCAGAGTTGATGGGACATCCCGGCGAGCTTTCTTT
CTSRVDGTSRRAFF
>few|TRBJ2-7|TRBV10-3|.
TGTGCCATCAGTGAGCGCTCTAGCGTTCCCCACGAGCAGTACTTC
CAISERSSVPHEQYF
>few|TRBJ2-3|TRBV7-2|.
TGTGCCAGCAGCTTAGTCTTGGGACCTAGGACAGATACGCAGTATTTT
CASSLVLGPRTDTQYF
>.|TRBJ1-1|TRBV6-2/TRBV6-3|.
TGTGCCAGCAGTCTCCCTTGGAGAGGAGCTTTCTTT
CASSLPWRGAFF
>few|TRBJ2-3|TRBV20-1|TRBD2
TGCAGTGCTAGGCCGACTAGCGGTATTGATACGCAGTATTTT
CSARPTSGIDTQYF
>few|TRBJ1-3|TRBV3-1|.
TGTGCCAGCAGCTTACTCCAAACACCCGGAAACACCATATATTTT
CASSLLQTPGNTIYF
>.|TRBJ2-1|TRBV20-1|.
TGCAGTGCTAGTCCGGCCGGAAATGAGCAGTTCTTC
CSASPAGNEQFF
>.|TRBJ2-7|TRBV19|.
TGTGCCAGTAGTATTTCCACCTACGAGCAGTACTTC
CASSISTYEQYF